Listed below are T cell receptor beta chains from one sample, sequenced in a study of CD8+ T cells in alopecia areata. Sequenced by immunoSEQ multiplex PCR; TCRdb stores in-frame clones only, minus some. The data hold 200,000 to 250,000 clones, with over 60% observed a single time. The specimen was CD4+ T cells sorted from blood, collected at approximately week 42, from a patient treated with tofacitinib. The receptors shown here come from a human donor with alopecia areata. Both conserved end residues are part of each CDR3. The D gene is left open where the match is weak. Rows may omit the clone size; those that give it use once, few, many or a size class.

>.|.|TRBV29-1|TRBJ2-7
TGCAGCGCGCGGGGCTTTAACGGCAGGGAGGACGAGCAGTACTTC
CSARGFNGREDEQYF
>.|.|TRBV7-3|TRBJ2-2
TGTGCCAGCAGCCCGGGGGCCATGCCCGGGGAGCTGTTTTTT
CASSPGAMPGELFF
>.|.|TRBV12-5|TRBJ1-5
TGTGCTAGTGGTTCCCATGGGGGGGGCAATCAGCCCCAGCATTTT
CASGSHGGGNQPQHF
>TRBD2|.|TRBV19|TRBJ2-5
TGTGCCAGTAGTATGGGACTAGCGGAAACCCAGTACTTC
CASSMGLAETQYF
>.|.|TRBV11-3|TRBJ2-1
TGTGTAACCAGTAAAGTGGGCGATGAGCAGTTCTTC
CVTSKVGDEQFF
>.|.|TRBV6-6|TRBJ2-7
TGTGCCAGCAGTTACTCTAGCCTCTACGAGCAGTACTTC
CASSYSSLYEQYF
>.|few|TRBV7-2|TRBJ1-5
TGTGCCAGCAGCTTGGCCAATCAGCCCCAGCATTTT
CASSLANQPQHF
>TRBD1|.|TRBV7-6|TRBJ2-5
TGTGCCAGCAGCCTCGACAGGGGGGAGACCCAGTACTTC
CASSLDRGETQYF
>TRBD2|once|TRBV19|TRBJ2-2
TGTGCCAGTAGTATAGTGCGGGGGACCACCGGGGAGCTGTTTTTT
CASSIVRGTTGELFF
>TRBD1|.|TRBV7-9|TRBJ1-2
TGTGCCAGCAACCCTGGACAGGGCGACTATGGCTACACCTTC
CASNPGQGDYGYTF
>.|.|TRBV19|TRBJ1-2
TGTGCCAGTAGCAACGCCGGATATGGCTACACCTTC
CASSNAGYGYTF